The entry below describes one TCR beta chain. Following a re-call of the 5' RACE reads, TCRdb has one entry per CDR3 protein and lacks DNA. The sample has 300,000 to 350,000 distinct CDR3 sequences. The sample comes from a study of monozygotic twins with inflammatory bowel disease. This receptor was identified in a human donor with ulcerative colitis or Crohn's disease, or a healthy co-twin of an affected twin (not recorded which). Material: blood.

The CDR3 region is CAISEEVGKAF. The V call is TRBV10-3, the J call TRBJ1-2. The CDR3 extends over 11 amino acids. Germline-derived CDR1 and CDR2 are ENHRY and SYGVKD.